This TCR beta chain was captured by sequencing in a study of T cells after yellow fever vaccination. This clonotype was picked up many times. Its antigen is not known. Study-wide findings and caveats: The secondary response was weaker, and its peak arrived faster, on day 5 versus 15. Among all clonotypes, a small share was observed in both CD4 and CD8 compartments.

This CDR3 spans 15 amino acids. The germline V gene has CDR1 ENHRY and CDR2 SYGVKD. Trimming shortened V by 0 bases and J by 4 bases, and 10 bases separated the two germline ends. It was through 5'RACE template switching that TCR cDNA was made, with a universal primer site and UMIs added. TCRdb re-called the 5' RACE reads through MiXCR, storing one row per CDR3 protein. The sample carries about 320,000 distinct CDR3 sequences, approximately 4.5% recorded once. The sequencing used PBMCs, collected 15 days after the yellow fever booster vaccination. This chain connects TRBV10-3 to TRBJ2-1, with D unclear. This TCR was sampled from a man between 18 and 29 years old who received the YFV17D yellow fever vaccine. CDR3: CAISESALLYNEQFF. In DNA form, the CDR3 reads TGTGCCATCAGTGAGTCGGCACTGCTTTACAATGAGCAGTTCTTC.